The 5 T cell receptor beta chains below all came from one sample that was sequenced in a study of T cell repertoires in cytomegalovirus infection. TCRdb re-analysed the reads in MiXCR, keeping a single row per CDR3 protein. The profile covers nearly 550,000 distinct CDR3 sequences, with about 17% appearing a single time and 24% taken by the ten largest. The sample consisted of CD8+ T cells from PBMCs. These receptors all stem from a human donor in good health (CMV status not recorded). Some clones in this sample may be carry-over from other donors' samples.

This clonotype was picked up many times. The CDR3 coding sequence is TGTGCCAGCAGTTCCGACAGGGAAGTGTGGAACATTCAGTACTTC. Its translation is CASSSDREVWNIQYF. The chain couples TRBV12-3 or TRBV12-4 to TRBJ2-4, with TRBD1 matching 7 bases. The CDR3 loop spans 15 amino acids. J was trimmed by 7 bases and V by 4 bases; bases with no gene match: 10.

This clonotype was recorded many times. The V call is TRBV7-8, the J call TRBJ2-7; possibly TRBD2 for D (5 bases). The CDR3 has 14 amino acids. In germline, CDR1 is SGHVS, CDR2 FQNEAQ. The V and J ends lost 5 bases and 1 base respectively, with 12 bases between them. CDR3 region: CASSITRDSYEQYF. In nucleotides, the CDR3 is TGTGCCAGCAGCATTACCCGGGATTCCTACGAGCAGTACTTC. The whole variable domain, remainder taken from reference TRBV7-8 and TRBJ2-7, is GAGVSQSPRYKVAKRGQDVALRCDPISGHVSLFWYQQALGQGPEFLTYFQNEAQLDKSGLPSDRFFAERPEGSVSTLKIQRTQQEDSAVYLCASSITRDSYEQYFGPGTRLTVT.

In regard to this clonotype: A much larger clone is a single base away; this may be a read error. It is likely a read error, because the conserved phenylalanine at the end of the CDR3 is missing. This rearrangement joins TRBV10-3 to TRBJ2-7, with unresolved D. CDR3 length: 15 amino acids. The V end lost 2 bases, the J end lost 0 bases, and 11 bases lay between the germline ends. The V gene's germline CDR1 is ENHRY and CDR2 SYGVKD. The CDR3 loop reads CAISEGRQSSYEQYL. For the CDR3, the DNA is TGTGCCATCAGTGAGGGGCGGCAGAGCTCCTACGAGCAGTACTTA.

A note on this clonotype: A much larger clone is a single base away; this may be a read error. This sequence joins TRBV11-2 and TRBJ2-2; tentative D call: TRBD1 (5 bases). Germline assignment: CDR1 SGHAT and CDR2 FQNNGV. This CDR3 region has 16 residues. The CDR3 sequence: CAGSLVGTGNTGELFF. Here the CDR3 DNA reads TGTGCCGGCAGCTTAGTTGGAACAGGGAACACCGGGGAGCTGTTTTTT.

This clonotype was counted only a few times. The chain links TRBV3-1 to TRBJ1-3, with a possible D match to TRBD1 (5 bases). V lost 5 bases, J lost 2 bases, and 19 bases lay in between. Germline assignment: CDR1 LGHDT and CDR2 YNNKEL (reference sequence). This CDR3 has 17 residues. The CDR3 DNA follows: TGTGCCAGCAGCGAAGGGGACCTCCAGATAGCTGGAAACACCATATATTTT. This translates into CASSEGDLQIAGNTIYF.